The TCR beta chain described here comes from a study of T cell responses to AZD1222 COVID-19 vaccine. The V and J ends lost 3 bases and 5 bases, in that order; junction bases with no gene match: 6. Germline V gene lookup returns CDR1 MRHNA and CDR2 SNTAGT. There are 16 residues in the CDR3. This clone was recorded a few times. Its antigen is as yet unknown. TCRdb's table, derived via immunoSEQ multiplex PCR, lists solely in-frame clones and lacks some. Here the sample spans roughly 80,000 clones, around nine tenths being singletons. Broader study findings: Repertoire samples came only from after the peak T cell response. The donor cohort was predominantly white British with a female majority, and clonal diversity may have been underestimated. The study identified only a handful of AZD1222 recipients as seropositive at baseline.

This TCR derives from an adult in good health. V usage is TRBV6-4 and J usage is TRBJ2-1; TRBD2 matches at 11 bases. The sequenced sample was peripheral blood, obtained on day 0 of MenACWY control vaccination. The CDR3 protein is CASSELAGVGHNEQFF. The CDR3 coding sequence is TGTGCCAGCAGTGAACTAGCGGGAGTAGGACACAATGAGCAGTTCTTC.